Listed below are T cell receptor beta chains from one sample, sequenced in a study of OX40 agonist ivuxolimab in advanced cancers. Sequenced by immunoSEQ multiplex PCR; TCRdb stores in-frame clones only, minus some. The sample records more than 10,000 clones, 65% to 75% being singletons. This material consisted of CD4+ or CD8+ T cells sorted from blood, taken in a trial of the OX40 agonist ivuxolimab. The receptors were sampled from an adult with an advanced solid tumor such as melanoma, head and neck, liver or kidney cancer. The CDR3 runs from the conserved cysteine through the conserved F or W. The D gene is left open where the match is weak. Some rows mark clone size as missing; the rest say once, few, many or name a class of expanded clone.

CASSYSRVGSTDTQYF TGTGCCAGCAGTTACTCGAGAGTTGGGAGCACAGATACGCAGTATTTT TRBV6-6 NA NA TRBJ2-3
CASSLLAGGEPYEQYF TGTGCCAGCAGTTTACTAGCGGGAGGGGAACCCTACGAGCAGTACTTC TRBV28 TRBD2 NA TRBJ2-7
CASSLAHQRGYTF TGTGCCAGCAGCTTAGCTCATCAGAGAGGCTACACCTTC TRBV7-9 NA once TRBJ1-2
CASSPGQGFLAYEQYF TGTGCCAGCAGTCCGGGACAGGGATTTCTAGCCTACGAGCAGTACTTC TRBV25-1 TRBD1 NA TRBJ2-7
CASSPLSVQGIYGYTF TGTGCCAGCAGCCCCTTGAGCGTACAGGGGATCTATGGCTACACCTTC TRBV5-4 TRBD1 few TRBJ1-2
CASSPGTSGRNYNEQFF TGTGCCAGCAGCCCAGGGACTAGCGGGAGGAACTACAATGAGCAGTTCTTC TRBV5-4 TRBD2 few TRBJ2-1
CASSLQGGDEQFF TGTGCCAGCAGTTTACAGGGAGGGGATGAGCAGTTCTTC TRBV28 TRBD2 NA TRBJ2-1
CASRSGRFNEKLFF TGTGCCAGCAGATCCGGCAGGTTTAATGAAAAACTGTTTTTT TRBV6-1 NA few TRBJ1-4
CASSVGLAGGDGANVLTF TGTGCCAGCAGCGTTGGACTAGCGGGGGGAGATGGGGCCAACGTCCTGACTTTC TRBV5-6 TRBD2 NA TRBJ2-6
CSVELDSYNEQFF TGCAGCGTTGAACTAGATTCCTACAATGAGCAGTTCTTC TRBV29-1 NA NA TRBJ2-1
CASSLGTLSGTQYF TGTGCCAGCAGCTTGGGGACCCTAAGCGGGACCCAGTACTTC TRBV5-6 NA NA TRBJ2-5
CASSQEGVGRTDTQYF TGCGCCAGCAGCCAAGAGGGGGTAGGGCGAACAGATACGCAGTATTTT TRBV4-1 NA NA TRBJ2-3
CASSEQGSPYNEQFF TGTGCCAGCAGCGAACAGGGGTCCCCCTACAATGAGCAGTTCTTC TRBV13 TRBD1 few TRBJ2-1
CASSFRTHTEAFF TGTGCCAGCAGTTTTAGGACCCACACTGAAGCTTTCTTT TRBV6-5 NA NA TRBJ1-1
CASSISGTGELFF TGTGCCAGTAGTATCTCTGGGACCGGGGAGCTGTTTTTT TRBV19 NA NA TRBJ2-2
CASSLGGTGWLRTEAFF TGTGCCAGCAGTTTAGGGGGAACAGGGTGGCTTCGGACTGAAGCTTTCTTT TRBV27 NA NA TRBJ1-1
CASSYGQGSNEQFF TGTGCCAGCAGTTACGGGCAGGGATCCAATGAGCAGTTCTTC TRBV6-5 NA NA TRBJ2-1